The T cell receptor beta chain described here comes from a study of T cell changes during pregnancy in multiple sclerosis. Method: immunoSEQ multiplex PCR; TCRdb's copy keeps in-frame clones and lacks some. The sample consists of tens of thousands of clones, 85% to 95% of them appearing once. J lost 4 bases, V lost 3 bases, and 5 bases had no gene match. The germline V gene encodes CDR1 SGDLS and CDR2 YYNGEE. This CDR3 has 15 amino acids. The chain uses TRBV9 and TRBJ2-1; 9 bases match TRBD2. This specimen was peripheral blood, taken in the second trimester of pregnancy. The TCR originated in a female donor with multiple sclerosis, enrolled in a pregnancy study. The CDR3 DNA sequence: TGTGCCAGCAGCGCATCTAGCGGGACTTACAATGAGCAGTTCTTC. This sequence encodes CASSASSGTYNEQFF.